These 9 T cell receptor beta chains share one sample of origin, sequenced in a study of blood T cells in healthy people across ages. Next came a second PCR, run for about 7 to 12 cycles, which used a sample-barcoded 5' primer along with a J-beta primer mix. TCRdb re-analysed the 5' RACE reads in MiXCR, keeping a single row per CDR3 protein. The sample includes about 1.1 million distinct CDR3 sequences, around two fifths of them seen just once. The specimen was blood. Receptors were obtained from a man between 18 and 35 years old in good health.

The table lists this clonotype with a few counts. The chain links TRBV4-3 to TRBJ2-1; 7 bases fit TRBD2. After removal of 3 bases from V and 7 bases from J, the junction contained 3 bases not matched to a gene. CDR3 size: 13 residues. Germline CDR1 and CDR2: LGHNA and YSLEER. CDR3 nucleotides: TGCGCCAGCAGCCATGAAGCGGGAAATGAGCAGTTCTTC. As protein: CASSHEAGNEQFF.

The chain carries TRBV5-6 and TRBJ2-3; D might be TRBD1 or TRBD2, each matching 5 bases. The CDR3 is made up of 15 amino acids. The germline V gene encodes CDR1 SGHDT and CDR2 YYEEEE. Trimming stripped 4 bases from V and 4 bases from J, with 16 bases between. The CDR3 reads CASSTPGPGPDTQYF. The CDR3 DNA reads TGTGCCAGCAGCACACCGGGACCCGGCCCAGATACGCAGTATTTT. The variable domain in full, completed from reference TRBV5-6 and TRBJ2-3, reads DAGVTQSPTHLIKTRGQQVTLRCSPKSGHDTVSWYQQALGQGPQFIFQYYEEEERQRGNFPDRFSGHQFPNYSSELNVNALLLGDSALYLCASSTPGPGPDTQYFGPGTRLTVL.

This clonotype was seen only a few times. The chain combines TRBV10-3 with TRBJ2-5; D ambiguous. V lost 3 bases and J lost 1, with 6 bases in between. This CDR3 spans 13 amino acids. Germline lookup yields CDR1 ENHRY and CDR2 SYGVKD. The CDR3 is CAISERAQETQYF. The CDR3 DNA reads TGTGCCATCAGTGAAAGAGCCCAAGAGACCCAGTACTTC.

About this clonotype: A much bigger clone sits one base away, suggesting this may be a read error. The gene calls are TRBV10-3 and TRBJ2-3; 7 positions agree with TRBD2. Per germline, CDR1 ENHRY and CDR2 SYGVKD. The CDR3 totals 16 residues. The CDR3 reads CAVSESREGSTDTQYF. The DNA for the CDR3 is TGTGCCGTCAGTGAGTCGAGGGAGGGTAGCACAGATACGCAGTATTTT.

Concerning this clonotype: A much bigger clone sits one base away, suggesting this may be a read error. The V gene is TRBV7-9, the J gene TRBJ2-3; no definite D call. With 2 bases removed from V and 3 bases from J, the gap between germline ends came to 6 bases. Germline loops: CDR1 SEHNR, CDR2 FQNEAQ (reference sequence). The CDR3 is 13 amino acids. The CDR3 DNA reads as TGTGCCAGCAGCTTATTCCCTACAGATACGCAGTATTTT. It yields the protein CASSLFPTDTQYF.

Here the CDR3 DNA reads TGTGCCAGTAGTCTAAGGGGACAGGGGGCAACTGAGCAGTTCTTC. Residues: CASSLRGQGATEQFF. The genes are TRBV14 and TRBJ2-1; 12 nucleotides line up with TRBD1. Per the germline V gene, CDR1 is SGHDN and CDR2 is FVKESK. This CDR3 contains 15 residues. Losses at the gene ends were 9 bases for V and 9 bases for J; bases not matched to a gene: 12.

The chain employs TRBV3-1 and TRBJ2-4; D gene unclear. V shed 1 base and J shed 10 bases, with 8 bases lying between them. The CDR3 has 12 amino acids. From germline, CDR1 is LGHDT and CDR2 YNNKEL (reference sequence). CDR3: CASSQGHSIQYF. The CDR3 DNA follows: TGTGCCAGCAGCCAAGGACACAGTATTCAGTACTTC.

This clonotype was counted a few times. V gene TRBV7-8 combines with J gene TRBJ2-7; 9 nucleotides align to TRBD1. V gave up 5 bases and J gave up 4 bases; unmatched junction bases: 12. CDR3 length: 16 residues. CDR1 and CDR2 from the germline V gene are SGHVS and FQNEAQ. CDR3 sequence: CASSPSRDRVVYEQYF. Here the CDR3 DNA reads TGTGCCAGCAGCCCGAGCCGGGACAGGGTAGTTTACGAGCAGTACTTC.

V is TRBV12-3 or TRBV12-4 and J is TRBJ2-5, with TRBD1 identical over 7 bases. This CDR3 comprises 14 residues. Losses at the gene ends were 6 bases for V and 2 bases for J; bases not matched to a gene: 6. The DNA for the CDR3 is TGTGCCAGCAGAAAACAGGGGTGGCAAGAGACCCAGTACTTC. Protein sequence: CASRKQGWQETQYF.